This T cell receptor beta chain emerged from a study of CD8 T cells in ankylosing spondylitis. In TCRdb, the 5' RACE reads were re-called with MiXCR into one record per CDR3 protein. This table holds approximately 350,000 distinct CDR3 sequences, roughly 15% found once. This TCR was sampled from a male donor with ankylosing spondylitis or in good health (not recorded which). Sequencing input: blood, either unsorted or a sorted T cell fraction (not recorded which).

The CDR3 nucleotides read TGCAGTGCTAGAGCGGGACAGGGGAGCATATATGGCTACACCTTC. Amino acid sequence: CSARAGQGSIYGYTF. This chain joins TRBV20-1 and TRBJ1-2, with 10 nucleotides matching TRBD1. CDR1 and CDR2 from the germline V gene are DFQATT and SNEGSKA (reference sequence). This CDR3 is 15 amino acids long. V was pared by 1 base and J by 5 bases, with 7 bases of the junction left unmatched.